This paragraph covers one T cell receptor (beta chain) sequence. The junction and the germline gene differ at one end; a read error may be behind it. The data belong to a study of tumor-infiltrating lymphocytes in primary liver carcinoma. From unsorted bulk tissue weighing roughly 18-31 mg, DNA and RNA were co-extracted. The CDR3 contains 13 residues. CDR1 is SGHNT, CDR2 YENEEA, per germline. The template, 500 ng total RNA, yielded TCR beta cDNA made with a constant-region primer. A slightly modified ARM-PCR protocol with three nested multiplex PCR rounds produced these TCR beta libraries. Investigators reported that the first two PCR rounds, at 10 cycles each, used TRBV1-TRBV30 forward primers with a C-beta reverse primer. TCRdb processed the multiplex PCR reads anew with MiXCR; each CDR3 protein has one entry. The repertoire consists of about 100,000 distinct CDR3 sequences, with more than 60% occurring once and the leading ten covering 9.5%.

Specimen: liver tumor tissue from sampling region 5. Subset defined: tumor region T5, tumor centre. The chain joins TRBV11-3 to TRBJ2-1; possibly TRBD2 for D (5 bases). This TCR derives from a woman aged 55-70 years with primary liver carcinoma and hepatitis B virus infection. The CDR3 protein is CASSVGAYNEQFF. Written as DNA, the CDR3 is TGTGCTAGCAGCGTCGGGGCCTACAATGAGCAGTTCTTC. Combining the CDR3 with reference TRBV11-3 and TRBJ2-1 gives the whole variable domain EAGVVQSPRYKIIEKKQPVAFWCNPISGHNTLYWYLQNLGQGPELLIRYENEEAVDDSQLPKDRFSAERLKGVDSTLKIQPAELGDSAVYLCASSVGAYNEQFFGPGTRLTVL.